The 2 T cell receptor beta chains presented below share a single source sample, sequenced in a study of human T cells and chemical hapten exposure. Time point indicated: patch test 2, 6 weeks after DPC sensitization. The treatment is: therapeutic diphenylcyclopropenone sensitization with weekly scalp DPC. A single record per CDR3 protein comes from TCRdb applying MiXCR to the RACE reads. The table has 85,000 to 100,000 distinct CDR3 sequences, 11% seen once. Sequences were derived from whole blood, sampled in connection with sensitization to the hapten diphenylcyclopropenone (DPC). These receptors all come from a man aged 35-49 years with alopecia areata. Some clones in this sample may be carry-over from other donors' samples.

This clonotype was seen ten or more times. The CDR3 sequence: CASSRSRVNNEKLFF. Written as DNA, the CDR3 is TGTGCCAGCAGCCGAAGTCGCGTCAATAATGAAAAACTGTTTTTT. The V call is TRBV7-9, the J call TRBJ1-4; D unresolved. Trimming removed 5 bases at V and 4 bases at J, with 14 bases between. The CDR3 totals 15 residues. Germline lookup yields CDR1 SEHNR and CDR2 FQNEAQ (reference sequence).

This clonotype was counted a few times. The chain couples TRBV5-1 to TRBJ1-4; 7 bases are shared with TRBD1. The V gene end was trimmed by 0 bases and the J gene end by 4 bases; junction bases not matched to a gene: 3. CDR1 SGHRS and CDR2 YFSETQ come from the germline V gene. This CDR3 is 15 amino acids long. CDR3 nucleotide sequence: TGCGCCAGCAGCTTGGGGGACAGACTTAATGAAAAACTGTTTTTT. Amino acids: CASSLGDRLNEKLFF.